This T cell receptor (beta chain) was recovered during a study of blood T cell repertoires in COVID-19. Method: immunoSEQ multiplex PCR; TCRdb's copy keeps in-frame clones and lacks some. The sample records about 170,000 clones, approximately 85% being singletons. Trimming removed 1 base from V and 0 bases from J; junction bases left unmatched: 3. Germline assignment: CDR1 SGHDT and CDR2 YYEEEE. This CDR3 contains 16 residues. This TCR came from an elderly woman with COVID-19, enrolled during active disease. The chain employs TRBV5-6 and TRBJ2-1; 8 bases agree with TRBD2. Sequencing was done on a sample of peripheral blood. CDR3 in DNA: TGTGCCAGCAGCTTGATAGCGGGAAGCTCCTACAATGAGCAGTTCTTC. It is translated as CASSLIAGSSYNEQFF.